The 7 T cell receptor beta chains presented below share a single source sample, sequenced in a study of cytotoxic CD8 clonotypes in ibrutinib-treated CLL. TCRdb keeps only in-frame clones here, not all; method: immunoSEQ multiplex PCR. The sample gives hundreds of thousands of clones, over 60% of which show up once; approximately 6% is in the top ten. Material: PBMCs, obtained after 36 months of ibrutinib treatment. The receptors shown here come from a human donor with chronic lymphocytic leukemia.

This clone was found a few times. The CDR3 coding sequence is TGTGCCAGCAGCCCCGGGGCCGGGTATGGCTACACCTTC. It codes for CASSPGAGYGYTF. The chain has TRBV7-2 and TRBJ1-2, with D possibly TRBD1 on 5 matching bases. Germline lookup yields CDR1 SGHTA and CDR2 FQGNSA. Trimming left V 5 bases short and J 5 bases short, with 12 bases between. This CDR3 is built from 13 residues.

The chain links TRBV7-5 to TRBJ1-2; the table's D call, TRBD1, was not checked against the DNA. TRBV7-5 represents a pseudogene. This CDR3 comprises 20 residues. CDR3: CARIPKVGQVIDPRNYGYTF. The CDR3 coding sequence is TGTGCCAGAATCCCGAAGGTGGGACAGGTTATCGACCCCCGAAACTATGGCTACACCTTC.

The gene calls are TRBV18 and TRBJ2-1; possible D gene TRBD2, 6 bases. CDR1 is KGHSH and CDR2 is LQKENI in the germline V gene. Trimming removed 0 bases from V and 7 bases from J, with 16 bases in between. The CDR3 runs 16 residues. The CDR3 here is CASSPPKRVSSNEQFF. As DNA, the CDR3 is TGTGCCAGCTCACCACCGAAGCGGGTAAGCAGTAATGAGCAGTTCTTC.

The rearrangement links TRBV6-1 to TRBJ2-5, with a weak D call TRBD2 (6 bases). The germline gives CDR1 MNHNS, CDR2 SASEGT. The CDR3 loop spans 16 amino acids. Deletions cut 4 bases from V and 1 base from J, with 16 bases between. The CDR3: CASSGGEPGIQETQYF. CDR3 DNA sequence: TGTGCCAGCAGTGGGGGGGAACCAGGGATCCAAGAGACCCAGTACTTC.

The chain carries TRBV9 and TRBJ1-4; a weak D match, TRBD1 (6 bases). Germline assignment: CDR1 SGDLS and CDR2 YYNGEE. Trimming stripped 4 bases from V and 2 bases from J, with 9 bases between. The CDR3 totals 14 residues. CDR3 protein: CASSLGGTNEKLFF. The CDR3 region has the DNA TGTGCCAGCAGCCTAGGGGGGACTAATGAAAAACTGTTTTTT.

This clone occurred a few times. The chain couples TRBV7-2 to TRBJ1-1; D not certain. The germline V gene has CDR1 SGHTA and CDR2 FQGNSA. This CDR3 has 13 amino acids. V lost 2 bases to trimming and J lost 4 bases, with 8 bases between them. The CDR3 coding sequence is TGTGCCAGCAGCTTAATCCGGGGCACTGAAGCTTTCTTT. It translates to CASSLIRGTEAFF.

The chain employs TRBV6-1 and TRBJ2-5, with 8 bases lining up with TRBD2. Germline V gene data show CDR1 as MNHNS and CDR2 as SASEGT. This CDR3 spans 15 amino acids. Unmatched junction bases numbered 7, after V lost 2 bases and J lost 5 bases. CDR3 bases: TGTGCCAGCAGTGAACTTGCGGGGGGAGGGGAGACCCAGTACTTC. Translation gives CASSELAGGGETQYF.